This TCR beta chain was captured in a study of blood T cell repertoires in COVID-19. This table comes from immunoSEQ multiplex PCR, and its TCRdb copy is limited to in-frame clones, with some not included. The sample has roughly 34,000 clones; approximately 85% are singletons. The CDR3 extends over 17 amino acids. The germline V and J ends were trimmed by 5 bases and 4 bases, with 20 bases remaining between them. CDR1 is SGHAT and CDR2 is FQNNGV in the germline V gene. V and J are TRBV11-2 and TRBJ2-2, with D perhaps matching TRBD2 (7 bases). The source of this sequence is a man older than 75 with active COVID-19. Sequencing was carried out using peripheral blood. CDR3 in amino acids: CASSRTGGRLSTGELFF. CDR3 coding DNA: TGTGCCAGCAGCCGCACGGGGGGCAGGTTGAGCACCGGGGAGCTGTTTTTT.